This T cell receptor beta chain was recorded in a study of cytomegalovirus exposure and HLA in healthy donors. This clone was counted a single time. Its specificity is unknown. Germline V gives CDR1 SGHTS, CDR2 YDEGEE. The CDR3 totals 15 residues. V lost 3 bases and J lost 3; bases outside the gene matches: 4. Study-wide results and limits: High sensitivity and specificity were reportedly achieved when the classifier diagnosed cytomegalovirus status.

The PCR contained 60 Vbeta and 13 Jbeta primers. Using immunoSEQ multiplex PCR, the repertoire was profiled, and TCRdb retains in-frame clones only, with some absent. The sample has about 170,000 clones, roughly 80% seen once; the top ten hold approximately 2.1%. Sequenced: PBMCs. This sequence was found in a male donor in good health and CMV-seronegative. V usage is TRBV5-8 and J usage is TRBJ2-1, with 9 bases lining up with TRBD1. The CDR3, as DNA: TGTGCCAGCAGCTCCGACAGGGGGGTCTACAATGAGCAGTTCTTC. It is translated as CASSSDRGVYNEQFF.